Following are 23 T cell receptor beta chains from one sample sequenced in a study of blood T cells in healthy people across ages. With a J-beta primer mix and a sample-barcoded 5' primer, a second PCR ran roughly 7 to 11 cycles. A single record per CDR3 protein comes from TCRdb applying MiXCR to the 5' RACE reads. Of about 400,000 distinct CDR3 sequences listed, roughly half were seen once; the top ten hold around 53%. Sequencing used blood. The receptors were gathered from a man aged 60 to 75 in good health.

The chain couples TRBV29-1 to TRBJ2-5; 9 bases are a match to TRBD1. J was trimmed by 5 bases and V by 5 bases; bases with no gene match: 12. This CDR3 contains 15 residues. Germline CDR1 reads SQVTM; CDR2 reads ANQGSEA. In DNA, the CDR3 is TGCAGCGTTTCTAACGAACAGGGGGCACGGGAGACCCAGTACTTC. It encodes CSVSNEQGARETQYF.

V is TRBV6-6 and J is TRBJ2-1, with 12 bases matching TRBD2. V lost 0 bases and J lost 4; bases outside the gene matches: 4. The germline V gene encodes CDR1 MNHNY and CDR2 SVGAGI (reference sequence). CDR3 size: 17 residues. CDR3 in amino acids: CASSYSTSGGPYNEQFF. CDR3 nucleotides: TGTGCCAGCAGTTACTCTACTAGCGGGGGGCCTTACAATGAGCAGTTCTTC.

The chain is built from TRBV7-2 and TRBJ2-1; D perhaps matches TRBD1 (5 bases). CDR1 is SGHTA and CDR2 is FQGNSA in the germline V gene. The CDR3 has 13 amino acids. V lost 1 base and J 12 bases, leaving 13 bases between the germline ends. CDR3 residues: CASSLGGKRVQFF. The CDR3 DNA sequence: TGTGCCAGCAGCTTAGGGGGCAAGCGTGTGCAGTTCTTC.

CDR3 coding DNA: TGTGCCAGCAGCCCCCAGGCAGCCAGCTACTACGAGCAGTACTTC. Its protein is CASSPQAASYYEQYF. The chain joins TRBV5-4 to TRBJ2-7, with D uncertain. CDR1 is SGHNT, CDR2 YYREEE, per germline (reference sequence). This CDR3 has 15 residues. V was trimmed by 4 bases and J by 3 bases, leaving 17 bases between them.

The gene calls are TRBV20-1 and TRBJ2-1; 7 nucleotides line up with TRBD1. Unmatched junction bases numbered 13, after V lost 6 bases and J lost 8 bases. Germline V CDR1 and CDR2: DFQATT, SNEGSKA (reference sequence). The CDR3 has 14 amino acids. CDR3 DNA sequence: TGCAGTGCAGACAGGGTCCCCGCCGCGGATGAGCAGTTCTTC. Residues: CSADRVPAADEQFF.

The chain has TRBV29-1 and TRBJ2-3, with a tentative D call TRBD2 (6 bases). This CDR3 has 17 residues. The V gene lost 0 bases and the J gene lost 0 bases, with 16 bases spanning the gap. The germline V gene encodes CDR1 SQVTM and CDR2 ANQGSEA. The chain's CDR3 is CSVEDRKEGLSTDTQYF. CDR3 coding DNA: TGCAGCGTTGAAGACCGAAAGGAGGGCCTGAGCACAGATACGCAGTATTTT.

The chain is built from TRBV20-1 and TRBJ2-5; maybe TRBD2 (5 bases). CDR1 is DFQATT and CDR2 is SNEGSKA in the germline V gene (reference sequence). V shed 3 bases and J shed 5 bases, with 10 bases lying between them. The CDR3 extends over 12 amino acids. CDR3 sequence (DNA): TGCAGTGCTAGTCCCGGGGTGGAGACCCAGTACTTC. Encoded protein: CSASPGVETQYF.

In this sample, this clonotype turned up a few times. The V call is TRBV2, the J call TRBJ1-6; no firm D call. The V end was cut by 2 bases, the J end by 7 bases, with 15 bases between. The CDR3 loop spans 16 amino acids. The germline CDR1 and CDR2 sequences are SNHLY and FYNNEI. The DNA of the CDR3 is TGTGCCAGCAGTGAATCTGGAGGGCCGCGGAATTCACCCCTCCACTTT. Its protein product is CASSESGGPRNSPLHF.

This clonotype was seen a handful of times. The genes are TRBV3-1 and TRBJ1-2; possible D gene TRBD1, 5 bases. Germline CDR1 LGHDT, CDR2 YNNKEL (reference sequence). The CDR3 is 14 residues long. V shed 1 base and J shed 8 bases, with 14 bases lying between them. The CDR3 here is CASSQGGTVRGYTF. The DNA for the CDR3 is TGTGCCAGCAGCCAAGGTGGGACCGTGAGAGGCTACACCTTC.

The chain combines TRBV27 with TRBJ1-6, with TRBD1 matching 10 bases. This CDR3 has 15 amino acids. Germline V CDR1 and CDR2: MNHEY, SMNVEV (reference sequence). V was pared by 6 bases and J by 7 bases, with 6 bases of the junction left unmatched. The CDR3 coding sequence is TGTGCCAGCAGCCGACAGGGGGCCTTGAATTCACCCCTCCACTTT. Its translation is CASSRQGALNSPLHF.

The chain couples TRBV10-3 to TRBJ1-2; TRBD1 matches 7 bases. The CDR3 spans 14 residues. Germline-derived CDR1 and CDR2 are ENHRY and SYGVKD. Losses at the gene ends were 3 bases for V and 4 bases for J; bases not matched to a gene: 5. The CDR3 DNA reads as TGTGCCATCAGTGATCCCGGACAGGTCTATGGCTACACCTTC. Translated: CAISDPGQVYGYTF.

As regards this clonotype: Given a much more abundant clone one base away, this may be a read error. This CDR3 reads CSAGPGGNQPQHF. In DNA form, the CDR3 reads TGCAGTGCTGGCCCCGGGGGCAATCAGCCCCAGCATTTT. The rearrangement uses TRBV20-1 and TRBJ1-5; D not resolved. Trimming shortened V by 5 bases and J by 2 bases, and 10 bases separated the two germline ends. The CDR3 extends over 13 amino acids. The germline V gene has CDR1 DFQATT and CDR2 SNEGSKA (reference sequence).

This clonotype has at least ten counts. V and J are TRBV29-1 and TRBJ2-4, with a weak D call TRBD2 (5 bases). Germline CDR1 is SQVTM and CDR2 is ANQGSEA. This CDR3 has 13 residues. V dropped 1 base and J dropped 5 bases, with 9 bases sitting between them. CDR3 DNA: TGCAGCGTTGAAGGTGGAGGTGAAAACATTCAGTACTTC. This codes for CSVEGGGENIQYF.

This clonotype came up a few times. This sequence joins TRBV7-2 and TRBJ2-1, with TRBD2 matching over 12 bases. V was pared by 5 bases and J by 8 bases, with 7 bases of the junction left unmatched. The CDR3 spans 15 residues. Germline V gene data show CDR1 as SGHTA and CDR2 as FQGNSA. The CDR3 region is CASSPASGRADEQFF. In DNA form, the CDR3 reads TGTGCCAGCAGCCCCGCTAGCGGGAGGGCGGATGAGCAGTTCTTC.

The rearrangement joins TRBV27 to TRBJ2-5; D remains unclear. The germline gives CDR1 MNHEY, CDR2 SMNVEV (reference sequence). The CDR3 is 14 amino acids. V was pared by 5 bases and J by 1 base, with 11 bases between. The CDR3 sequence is CASSHSVAQETQYF. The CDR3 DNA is TGTGCCAGCAGTCATTCCGTGGCCCAAGAGACCCAGTACTTC.

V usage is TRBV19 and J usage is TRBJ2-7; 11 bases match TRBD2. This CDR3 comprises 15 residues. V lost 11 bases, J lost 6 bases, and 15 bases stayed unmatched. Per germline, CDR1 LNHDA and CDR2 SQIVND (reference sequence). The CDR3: CAATLTSGSNSEQYF. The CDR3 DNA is TGTGCCGCCACCCTTACTAGCGGGAGCAACAGCGAGCAGTACTTC. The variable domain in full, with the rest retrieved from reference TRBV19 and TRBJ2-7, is DGGITQSPKYLFRKEGQNVTLSCEQNLNHDAMYWYRQDPGQGLRLIYYSQIVNDFQKGDIAEGYSVSREKKESFPLTVTSAQKNPTAFYLCAATLTSGSNSEQYFGPGTRLTVT.

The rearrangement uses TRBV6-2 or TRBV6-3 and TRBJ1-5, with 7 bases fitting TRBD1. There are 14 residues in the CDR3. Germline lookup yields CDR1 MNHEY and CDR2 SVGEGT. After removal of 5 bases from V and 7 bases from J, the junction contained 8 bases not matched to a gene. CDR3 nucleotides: TGTGCCAGCAGTACGACAGGGCTGGGGCAGCCCCAGCATTTT. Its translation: CASSTTGLGQPQHF.

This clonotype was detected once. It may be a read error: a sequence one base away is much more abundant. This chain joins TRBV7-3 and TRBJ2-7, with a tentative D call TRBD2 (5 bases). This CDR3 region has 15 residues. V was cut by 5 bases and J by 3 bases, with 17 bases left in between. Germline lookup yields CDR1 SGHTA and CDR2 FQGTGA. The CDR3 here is CASSPGKGGNYEQYF. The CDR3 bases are TGTGCCAGCAGCCCGGGAAAGGGTGGGAACTACGAGCAGTACTTC.

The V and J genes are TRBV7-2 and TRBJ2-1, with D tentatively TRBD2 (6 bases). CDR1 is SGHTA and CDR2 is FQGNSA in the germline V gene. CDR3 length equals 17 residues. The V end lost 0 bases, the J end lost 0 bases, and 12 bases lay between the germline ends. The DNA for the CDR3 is TGTGCCAGCAGCTTAGCGGGGCGGGGCAGCTCCTACAATGAGCAGTTCTTC. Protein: CASSLAGRGSSYNEQFF. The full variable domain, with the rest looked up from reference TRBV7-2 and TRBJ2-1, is GAGVSQSPSNKVTEKGKDVELRCDPISGHTALYWYRQSLGQGLEFLIYFQGNSAPDKSGLPSDRFSAERTGGSVSTLTIQRTQQEDSAVYLCASSLAGRGSSYNEQFFGPGTRLTVL.

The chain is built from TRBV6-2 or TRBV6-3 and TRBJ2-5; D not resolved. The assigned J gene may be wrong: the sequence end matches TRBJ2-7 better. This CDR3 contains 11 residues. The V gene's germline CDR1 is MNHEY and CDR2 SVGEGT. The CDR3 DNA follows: TGTGCCAGCAAGGAAATTGGCGAGCAGTACTTC. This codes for CASKEIGEQYF.

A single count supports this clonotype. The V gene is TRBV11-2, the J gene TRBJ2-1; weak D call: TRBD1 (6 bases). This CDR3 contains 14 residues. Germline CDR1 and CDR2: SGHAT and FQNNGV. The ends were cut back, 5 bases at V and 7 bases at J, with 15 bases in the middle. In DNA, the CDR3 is TGTGCCAGCAGCGCCCGACAGGTATCGAATGAGCAGTTCTTC. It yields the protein CASSARQVSNEQFF.

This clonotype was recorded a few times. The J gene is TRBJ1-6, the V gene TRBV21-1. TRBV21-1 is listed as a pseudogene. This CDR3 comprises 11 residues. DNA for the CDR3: TGTGCCAGCAGCACCTTGTCACCCCTCCACTTT. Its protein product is CASSTLSPLHF.

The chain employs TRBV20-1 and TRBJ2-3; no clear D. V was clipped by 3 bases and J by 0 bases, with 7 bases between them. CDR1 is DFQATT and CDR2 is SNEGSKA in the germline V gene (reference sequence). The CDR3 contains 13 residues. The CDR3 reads CSASSVSTDTQYF. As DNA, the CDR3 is TGCAGTGCTAGTTCGGTGAGCACAGATACGCAGTATTTT.